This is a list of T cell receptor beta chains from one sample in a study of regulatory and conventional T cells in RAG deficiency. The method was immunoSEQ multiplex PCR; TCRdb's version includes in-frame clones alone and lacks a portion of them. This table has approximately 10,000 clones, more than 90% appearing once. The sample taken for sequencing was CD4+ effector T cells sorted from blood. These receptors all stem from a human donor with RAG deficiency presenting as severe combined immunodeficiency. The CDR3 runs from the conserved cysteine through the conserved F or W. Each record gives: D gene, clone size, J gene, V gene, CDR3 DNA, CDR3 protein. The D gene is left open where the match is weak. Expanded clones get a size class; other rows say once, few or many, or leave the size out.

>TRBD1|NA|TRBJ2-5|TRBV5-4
TGTGCCAGCAGCTTGCAGGGGGAGGAGACCCAGTACTTC
CASSLQGEETQYF
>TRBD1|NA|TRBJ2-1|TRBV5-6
TGTGCCAGCAGCTGGGACAGGGGGAATGAGCAGTTCTTC
CASSWDRGNEQFF
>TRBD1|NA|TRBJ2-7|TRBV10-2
TGCGCCAGCAGTGACTTACGGACAGGGTTAAACGAGCAGTACTTC
CASSDLRTGLNEQYF
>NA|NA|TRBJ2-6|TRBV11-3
TGTGCCAGCAGCTTAGATAGCTCTGGGGCCAACGTCCTGACTTTC
CASSLDSSGANVLTF
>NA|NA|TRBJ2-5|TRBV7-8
TGTGCCAGCAGCTTAAAAGGACAGCGAGGGGAGACCCAGTACTTC
CASSLKGQRGETQYF
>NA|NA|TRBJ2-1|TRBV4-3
TGCGCCAGCAGCTCGTCCGGGACATACTACAATGAGCAGTTCTTC
CASSSSGTYYNEQFF
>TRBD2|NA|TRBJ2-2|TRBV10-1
TGCGCCAGCAGTGAGTTTAGCGGGAGAGGGGAGCTGTTTTTT
CASSEFSGRGELFF
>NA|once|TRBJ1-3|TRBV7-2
TGTGCCAGCAGCCGACAGTTGAGCTCTGGAAACACCATATATTTT
CASSRQLSSGNTIYF
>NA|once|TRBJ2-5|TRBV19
TGTGCCAGTAGTATACCGGGGGAAGGGCGAGTGGCCCAGTACTTC
CASSIPGEGRVAQYF
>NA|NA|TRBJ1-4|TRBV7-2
TGTGCCAGCAGCCCTAACGGGGGCGGGGGCCGGTTTTTT
CASSPNGGGGRFF
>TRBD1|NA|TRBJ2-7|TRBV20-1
TGCAGTGCTAGGACAGGGGCCGAGCAGTACTTC
CSARTGAEQYF
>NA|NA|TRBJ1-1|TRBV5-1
TGCGCCAGCAGCCCTTCTGGACCCCGGGGCGCTGAAGCTTTCTTT
CASSPSGPRGAEAFF
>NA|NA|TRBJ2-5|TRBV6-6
TGTGCCAGCAGTTACGCCCCAGAGACCCAGTACTTC
CASSYAPETQYF
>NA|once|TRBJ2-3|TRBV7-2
TGTGCCAGCAGCTACCCCGGGCTAGATACGCAGTATTTT
CASSYPGLDTQYF
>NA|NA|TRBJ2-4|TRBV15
TGTGCCACCAGCAGATCTTCCGGGATAGCCAAAAACATTCAGTACTTC
CATSRSSGIAKNIQYF
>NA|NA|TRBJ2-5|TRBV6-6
TGTGCCAGCAGTTATATGTGGGGTCGGGAGACCCAGTACTTC
CASSYMWGRETQYF
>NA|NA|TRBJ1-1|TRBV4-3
TGCGCCAGCAGCCAAGACAGGAGCGGCGAAGCTTTCTTT
CASSQDRSGEAFF
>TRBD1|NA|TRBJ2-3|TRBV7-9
TGTGCCAGCAGCCCCTGGACAGGGCCCGATACGCAGTATTTT
CASSPWTGPDTQYF
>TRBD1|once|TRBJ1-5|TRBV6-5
TGTGCCAGCAGCCCCGGTAGGGGGCGGCAGCCCCAGCATTTT
CASSPGRGRQPQHF
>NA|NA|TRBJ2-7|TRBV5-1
TGCGCCAGCAGCTTGCTATCAGCACACTACGAGCAGTACTTC
CASSLLSAHYEQYF
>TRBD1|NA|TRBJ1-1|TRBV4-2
TGTGCCAGCAGCCAGGACAGGGTGAACACTGAAGCTTTCTTT
CASSQDRVNTEAFF
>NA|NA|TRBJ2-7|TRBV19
TGTGCCAGTAGTTCCATGGGGTTACCCTACGAGCAGTACTTC
CASSSMGLPYEQYF
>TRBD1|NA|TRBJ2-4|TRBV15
TGTGCCACCAGCAGAGACAGGGGGCTCATTCAGTACTTC
CATSRDRGLIQYF
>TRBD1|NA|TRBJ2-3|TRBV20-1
TGCAGTGCTAGAGGACAGGGGGCGTATTTT
CSARGQGAYF
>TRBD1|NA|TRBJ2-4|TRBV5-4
TGTGCCAGCAGTCGGGACAGAACAAACATTCAGTACTTC
CASSRDRTNIQYF
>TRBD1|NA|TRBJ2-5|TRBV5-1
TGCGCCAGCAGCTCGACAGGGGAAGAGACCCAGTACTTC
CASSSTGEETQYF
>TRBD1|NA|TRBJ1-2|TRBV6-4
TGTGCCAGCAGTAGGACAGGGGGCGAATATGGCTACACCTTC
CASSRTGGEYGYTF
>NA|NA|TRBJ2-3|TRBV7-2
TGTGCCAGCAGCTTTTCGGGATCCCCCACAGATACGCAGTATTTT
CASSFSGSPTDTQYF
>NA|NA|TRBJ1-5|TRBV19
TGTGCCAGTAAGTCAGGGGATCAGATTAGCAATCAGCCCCAGCATTTT
CASKSGDQISNQPQHF
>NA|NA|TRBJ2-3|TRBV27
TGTGCCAGCAGTAACTCCGGTCGCAGTACAGATACGCAGTATTTT
CASSNSGRSTDTQYF
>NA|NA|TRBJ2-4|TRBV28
TGTGCCAGCAGTTTATCCGGGGCGGACATTCAGTACTTC
CASSLSGADIQYF
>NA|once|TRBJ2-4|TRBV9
TGTGCCAGCAGCGTAGGGGACATTAAAAACATTCAGTACTTC
CASSVGDIKNIQYF
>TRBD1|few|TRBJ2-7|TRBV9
TGTGCCAGCAGCGTAGGACAGGGAAGGGAGCAGTACTTC
CASSVGQGREQYF
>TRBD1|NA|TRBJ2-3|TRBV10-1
TGCGCCAGCAGTCCTGACAGGGGATTCGCAGATACGCAGTATTTT
CASSPDRGFADTQYF
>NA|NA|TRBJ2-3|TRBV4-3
TGCGCCAGCAGCCAAAGTCGCACAGATACGCAGTATTTT
CASSQSRTDTQYF
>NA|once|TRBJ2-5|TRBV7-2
TGTGCCAGCAGCTTAGCGCTAACTGGGGAGACCCAGTACTTC
CASSLALTGETQYF